These T cell receptor beta chains were read from a single sample in a study of T cell responses to AZD1222 COVID-19 vaccine. Using immunoSEQ multiplex PCR, the repertoire was profiled, and TCRdb retains in-frame clones only, with some absent. The table has around 150,000 clones, about 90% seen once. Here the sequenced sample was peripheral blood, taken 28 days after the second AZD1222 dose. The receptors derive from an adult who received the AZD1222 COVID-19 vaccine. Each CDR3 is given with its conserved first and last residue. Size is stated for part of the rows, as once, few or many counts, or as a class when the clone is expanded.

abundance | j_gene | v_gene | CDR3aa
- | TRBJ2-3 | TRBV4-1 | CASSQVWSGTSFPDTQYF
- | TRBJ2-3 | TRBV10-3 | CAISSLPTDTQYF
- | TRBJ1-2 | TRBV7-9 | CASSPDTFNYGYTF
once | TRBJ1-5 | TRBV7-8 | CASSSREGSNQPQHF
- | TRBJ2-1 | TRBV18 | CASQERSSYNEQFF
once | TRBJ2-7 | TRBV30 | CAWRAPGLATDLTYEQYF
- | TRBJ1-6 | TRBV5-1 | CASSLDTEEPLHF
- | TRBJ2-7 | TRBV6-2/TRBV6-3 | CASSPRADSPYEQYF
- | TRBJ1-1 | TRBV30 | CAWSVGGPTEAFF
once | TRBJ1-2 | TRBV20-1 | CSATPGDGYTF
- | TRBJ2-2 | TRBV6-5 | CATGGQGTGELFF
- | TRBJ1-6 | TRBV27 | CASSLYGGVYNSPLHF
- | TRBJ1-5 | TRBV19 | CASSIVSRDRANQPQHF
- | TRBJ2-7 | TRBV2 | CASSEGTSLAGGSYEQYF
- | TRBJ2-2 | TRBV27 | CASSLSPGLAATGELFF
- | TRBJ2-6 | TRBV19 | CASRDRGLRAGANVLTF
- | TRBJ2-1 | TRBV3-1/TRBV3-2 | CASSYMSGSYNEQFF
- | TRBJ1-2 | TRBV11-2 | CASSSIRNPYYGYTF
- | TRBJ2-2 | TRBV5-1 | CASSPKPIAGGNTGELFF
few | TRBJ1-1 | TRBV29-1 | CSVVSVSEAFF
- | TRBJ1-2 | TRBV2 | CASMGVGNYGYTF
- | TRBJ2-7 | TRBV16 | CASSQSRTGGQDEQYF
- | TRBJ2-3 | TRBV28 | CASSLRPQSTDTQYF
- | TRBJ1-2 | TRBV11-2 | CASSSQGNGYTF
- | TRBJ1-2 | TRBV11-2 | CASSLGVGNYGYTF
- | TRBJ1-2 | TRBV28 | CASRPSTGLANYGYTF
- | TRBJ1-2 | TRBV19 | CASRRDNFYGYTF
- | TRBJ1-6 | TRBV23-1 | CASSQSPSLGDYNSPLHF
once | TRBJ1-6 | TRBV3-1/TRBV3-2 | CASSQVEGAGNSPLHF
- | TRBJ2-7 | TRBV6-6 | CASSSGQGVSGEQYF
- | TRBJ1-1 | TRBV10-3 | CAIRDRGEAFF
- | TRBJ1-2 | TRBV5-4 | CASTDGVGYTF
- | TRBJ2-5 | TRBV3-1/TRBV3-2 | CASSESDVQETQYF
- | TRBJ2-6 | TRBV29-1 | CSVDPSGANVLTF
- | TRBJ2-7 | TRBV5-4 | CASSQDSGSAPYEQYF
- | TRBJ2-6 | TRBV1 | CTSSVERLCTRANVLTF
once | TRBJ2-2 | TRBV11-3 | CASSSYKGTGELFF
- | TRBJ2-3 | TRBV28 | CASSPGLVLDTQYF
- | TRBJ2-1 | TRBV2 | CASRVRERVNEQFF
- | TRBJ1-2 | TRBV12-3/TRBV12-4 | CASSGQGEYGYTF
- | TRBJ1-1 | TRBV19 | CAVEGVNTEAFF
once | TRBJ2-5 | TRBV7-3 | CASSLSPGKTQYF
- | TRBJ2-6 | TRBV18 | CASSPLSLGGGANVLTF
- | TRBJ2-6 | TRBV27 | CASSLTTGANVLTF
- | TRBJ2-5 | TRBV5-1 | CASSARPGSQETQYF
- | TRBJ1-1 | TRBV7-2 | CASSLVQMNTEAFF
- | TRBJ1-1 | TRBV10-2 | CASSESRGGHYSGEAFF
- | TRBJ1-1 | TRBV6-5 | CASSYVNRANTEAFF
once | TRBJ2-2 | TRBV19 | CASSIPGGLGTGELFF
- | TRBJ2-1 | TRBV29-1 | CSVAGIHEQFF
- | TRBJ1-3 | TRBV4-1 | CASSQDSRFSGNTIYF
- | TRBJ1-2 | TRBV19 | CASSSHRGRLEGAYGYTF
- | TRBJ1-2 | TRBV6-1 | CASSEVRFRGGYGYTF
- | TRBJ1-2 | TRBV14 | CASSATGAYGYTF
- | TRBJ2-7 | TRBV6-5 | CASSPRGQVLGEQYF
- | TRBJ2-1 | TRBV9 | CASSVGVSPYNEQFF
- | TRBJ1-6 | TRBV18 | CASSPKRDSSYNSPLHF